The following is a T cell receptor (beta chain) sequence with its context. What it binds is not known. V was cut by 0 bases and J by 0 bases, with 9 bases left in between. The CDR3 extends over 15 amino acids. Germline V lookup: CDR1 SGHAT, CDR2 FQNNGV. PCR amplification relied on 60 Vbeta primers (plus 13 Jbeta primers). The data were produced by immunoSEQ multiplex PCR, yet TCRdb's version contains in-frame clones alone and is incomplete. The sample yields some 190,000 clones, more than 75% seen once. These data are taken from a study of cytomegalovirus exposure and HLA in healthy donors. Whole-study context: Membership in the Caucasian-associated ancestry cluster was found for around four fifths of almost 400 genotyped donors.

Study outcomes and limitations: Reports indicate that TCR beta sequences accurately predicted the HLA-A and HLA-B alleles of most subjects.

J is TRBJ2-7 and V is TRBV11-2; D is unclear. What was sequenced was PBMCs. This TCR was sampled from a woman between 25 and 40 years old in good health and CMV-seropositive. Written as DNA, the CDR3 is TGTGCCAGCAGCTTAGATCGACGGAGCTCCTACGAGCAGTACTTC. It is translated as CASSLDRRSSYEQYF.